The present TCR beta chain was sequenced within a study of T cells after yellow fever vaccination. This clonotype was detected many times. The antigen is not known. V shed 1 base and J shed 5 bases, with 15 bases lying between them. The CDR3 spans 15 residues. Germline loops: CDR1 LNHNV, CDR2 YYDKDF (reference sequence). Study-level points and caveats: Most clones from primary vaccination were detected again post-booster (approximately 96% CD4, roughly 90% CD8). Shared CD4/CD8 clonotypes were a small share, likely from convergent recombination. The bulk population could contribute abundant contaminating clonotypes to FACS-sorted repertoires.

Universal primer sites and UMIs were introduced during 5'RACE template-switching synthesis of TCR cDNA. TCRdb reanalysed the 5' RACE reads using MiXCR and keeps one entry per CDR3 protein. The sample comprises around 73,000 distinct CDR3 sequences, approximately 7.5% of which are singletons, and approximately 42% rests with the top ten. This chain uses TRBV15 with TRBJ2-7; D perhaps matches TRBD2 (5 bases). This sequence originates from a man aged 30-40 years who received the YFV17D yellow fever vaccine. The sequences come from CD8+ T cells sorted from PBMCs, collected on the day of the yellow fever booster vaccination. The CDR3 DNA follows: TGTGCCACCAGCAGAGCCGGGGAAGCAGTCAACGAGCAGTACTTC. Translated: CATSRAGEAVNEQYF.